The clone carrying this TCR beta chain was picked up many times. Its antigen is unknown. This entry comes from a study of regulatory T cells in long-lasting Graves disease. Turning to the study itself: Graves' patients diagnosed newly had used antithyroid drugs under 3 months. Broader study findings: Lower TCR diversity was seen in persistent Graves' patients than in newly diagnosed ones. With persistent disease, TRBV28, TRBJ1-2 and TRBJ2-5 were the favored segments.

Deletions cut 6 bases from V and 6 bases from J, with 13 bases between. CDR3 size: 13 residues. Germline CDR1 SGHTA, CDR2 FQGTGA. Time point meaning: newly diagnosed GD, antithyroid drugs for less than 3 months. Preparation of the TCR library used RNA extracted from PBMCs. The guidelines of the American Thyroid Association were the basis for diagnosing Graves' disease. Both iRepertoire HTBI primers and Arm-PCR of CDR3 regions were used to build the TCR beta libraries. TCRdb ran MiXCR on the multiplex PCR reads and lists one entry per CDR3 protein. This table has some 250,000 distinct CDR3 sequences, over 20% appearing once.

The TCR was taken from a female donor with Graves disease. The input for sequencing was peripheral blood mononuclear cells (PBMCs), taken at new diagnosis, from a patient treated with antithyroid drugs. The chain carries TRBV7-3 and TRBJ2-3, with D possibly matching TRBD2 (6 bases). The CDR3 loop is CASSSEAGDTQYF. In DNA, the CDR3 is TGTGCCAGCAGTTCAGAGGCGGGGGATACGCAGTATTTT.